The 26 T cell receptor beta chains reported below all come from one sample, sequenced in a study of cytomegalovirus exposure and HLA in healthy donors (dated by TCRdb to about 2017). Library construction relied on the immunoSEQ multiplex PCR assay. The multiplex PCR relied on a mix of 60 forward primers for TCR Vbeta segments and 13 reverse primers for TCR Jbeta segments. The table comes from immuneACCESS by way of TCRdb, which keeps in-frame sequences with V and J called. Part of the clones is missing from these tables; in studies checked, under half for an unresolved V gene and the rest for unknown reasons. The sample table contains 100,000 or so clones; only one count was recorded for about 81% of them. The ten largest clones take up approximately 1.5% of the sample. The specimen was PBMCs. These receptors all stem from a middle-aged man in good health and CMV-seronegative.

The chain links TRBV5-1 to TRBJ1-2; TRBD1 agrees at 9 bases. This CDR3 is 15 amino acids long. V lost 0 bases to trimming and J lost 5 bases; unmatched junction nucleotides: 5. From germline, CDR1 is SGHRS and CDR2 YFSETQ. The CDR3 nucleotides are TGCGCCAGCAGCTTGGCCACGGACAGGGGATATGGCTACACCTTC. Its translation is CASSLATDRGYGYTF.

This clone was seen more than once but under ten times. The rearrangement uses TRBV28 and TRBJ2-7; possibly TRBD1 for D (7 bases). The CDR3 contains 13 residues. In germline, CDR1 is MDHEN, CDR2 SYDVKM. Trimming shortened V by 11 bases and J by 2 bases, and 16 bases separated the two germline ends. The CDR3 DNA sequence: TGTGCCGGGGGCGGGACAGTACCCTACGAGCAGTACTTC. It is translated as CAGGGTVPYEQYF.

The chain carries TRBV19 and TRBJ1-2; the D is unclear. The CDR3 totals 15 residues. Per germline, CDR1 LNHDA and CDR2 SQIVND (reference sequence). The V end was cut by 5 bases, the J end by 0 bases, with 13 bases between. CDR3 in DNA: TGTGCCAGTAGTTCCCCGTCACTAGCTAACTATGGCTACACCTTC. This translates into CASSSPSLANYGYTF.

This chain joins TRBV4-1 and TRBJ1-1, with D possibly matching TRBD1 (6 bases). The V gene's germline CDR1 is MGHRA and CDR2 YSYEKL. V was cut by 3 bases and J by 5 bases, with 16 bases left in between. The CDR3 runs to 15 residues. CDR3 bases: TGCGCCAGCAGCCATACGGGGGGGCTGTGGACTGAAGCTTTCTTT. It codes for CASSHTGGLWTEAFF.

The V gene is TRBV14, the J gene TRBJ2-1; D not certain. V lost 7 bases, J lost 9 bases, and 16 bases lay in between. CDR3 length equals 13 residues. Germline loops: CDR1 SGHDN, CDR2 FVKESK. The DNA of the CDR3 is TGTGCCAGCACTAAAGACCTTAGGAGTGAGCAGTTCTTC. It codes for CASTKDLRSEQFF.

This clone turned up a few times. The chain has TRBV30 and TRBJ2-7, with D maybe TRBD1 (5 bases). Looked up from germline, CDR1 is GTSNPN and CDR2 is SVGIG (reference sequence). The CDR3 has 11 residues. The CDR3 spells CAEGRGYEQYF. The CDR3 DNA is TGTGCTGAAGGAAGGGGTTACGAGCAGTACTTC.

This chain joins TRBV5-1 and TRBJ1-4, with 9 bases lining up with TRBD1. J was trimmed by 8 bases and V by 2 bases; bases with no gene match: 4. CDR1 and CDR2 from the germline V gene are SGHRS and YFSETQ. The CDR3 is 14 residues long. DNA of the CDR3: TGCGCCAGCAGCTTCGGACAGGGGAGGGAAAAACTGTTTTTT. It codes for CASSFGQGREKLFF.

Details on this clone: Additional DNA sequences in this sample encode the identical CDR3. The rearrangement joins TRBV30 to TRBJ1-1; the D is unclear. This CDR3 is built from 16 residues. The V and J ends lost 0 bases and 3 bases respectively, with 17 bases between them. The germline V gene has CDR1 GTSNPN and CDR2 SVGIG (reference sequence). The CDR3 nucleotides are TGTGCCTGGAGTGTATCCCGGCCGGGCGGGTACACTGAAGCTTTCTTT. This encodes CAWSVSRPGGYTEAFF.

Only one count was recorded for this clone. J is TRBJ2-7 and V is TRBV6-6; 7 nucleotides agree with TRBD2. Trimming cost V 7 bases and J 0 bases; bases outside gene matches: 6. From germline, CDR1 is MNHNY and CDR2 SVGAGI (reference sequence). The CDR3 has 14 residues. CDR3 in amino acids: CASTRGYPSYEQYF. In DNA, the CDR3 is TGTGCCAGCACGCGGGGGTACCCCTCCTACGAGCAGTACTTC.

Notes on this clone: Its ends do not fully match the called genes, so a read error is possible. At the DNA level, this CDR3 is encoded by other sequences in the same sample as well. The chain recombines TRBV5-8 with TRBJ1-5; D not certain. This CDR3 region has 17 residues. Germline V gene data show CDR1 as SGHTS and CDR2 as YDEGEE. The CDR3 loop reads CASSQSERGFSNQPQHF. The CDR3 coding sequence is TGCGCCAGCAGCCAATCGGAACGGGGTTTCAGCAATCAGCCCCAGCATTTT.

CDR3: CASSITSGTGTYTEAFF. Written as DNA, the CDR3 is TGTGCCAGCAGCATAACTTCCGGGACAGGGACCTACACTGAAGCTTTCTTT. The chain recombines TRBV13 with TRBJ1-1, with 9 nucleotides matching TRBD1. The CDR3 is 17 residues long. V shed 5 bases and J 3 bases; nucleotides not matched to a gene: 13. CDR1 is PRHDT, CDR2 FYEKMQ, per germline (reference sequence). Variable domain in full (rest from reference TRBV13 and TRBJ1-1): AAGVIQSPRHLIKEKRETATLKCYPIPRHDTVYWYQQGPGQDPQFLISFYEKMQSDKGSIPDRFSAQQFSDYHSELNMSSLELGDSALYFCASSITSGTGTYTEAFFGQGTRLTVV.

This clone was detected only once. J is TRBJ1-5 and V is TRBV28; TRBD1 agrees at 7 bases. CDR3 length equals 20 residues. In germline, CDR1 is MDHEN, CDR2 SYDVKM. V lost 3 bases, J lost 6 bases, and 23 bases stayed unmatched. CDR3: CASSFKDRPHFRDGIQPQHF. The DNA for the CDR3 is TGTGCCAGCAGTTTCAAGGACAGGCCCCATTTTAGGGATGGTATTCAGCCCCAGCATTTT.

This clone appeared a few times. V usage is TRBV29-1 and J usage is TRBJ1-1; TRBD1 is a possible D gene (5 bases). CDR1 SQVTM and CDR2 ANQGSEA come from the germline V gene. The CDR3 extends over 13 amino acids. V was trimmed by 6 bases and J by 2 bases, leaving 13 bases between them. The CDR3 DNA reads as TGCAGCGTAGGCCCGGGGGGTAACACTGAAGCTTTCTTT. Amino acids: CSVGPGGNTEAFF.

This clone showed up just once. The rearrangement uses TRBV30 and TRBJ1-2, with D unclear. Trimming stripped 1 base from V and 6 bases from J, with 12 bases between. Per the germline V gene, CDR1 is GTSNPN and CDR2 is SVGIG (reference sequence). This CDR3 has 13 residues. CDR3 protein: CAWSAEGRDGYTF. DNA for the CDR3: TGTGCCTGGAGTGCAGAGGGTAGGGATGGCTACACCTTC. Supplemented by reference TRBV30 and TRBJ1-2, the full variable domain reads SQTIHQWPATLVQPVGSPLSLECTVEGTSNPNLYWYRQAAGRGLQLLFYSVGIGQISSEVPQNLSASRPQDRQFILSSKKLLLSDSGFYLCAWSAEGRDGYTFGSGTRLTVV.

The chain uses TRBV5-1 and TRBJ2-2; 9 bases line up with TRBD1. J gave up 1 base and V 4 bases, and 8 bases lay outside the gene matches. From germline, CDR1 is SGHRS and CDR2 YFSETQ. The CDR3 has 17 residues. CDR3 in amino acids: CASSKTGTGKNTGELFF. CDR3 nucleotide sequence: TGCGCCAGCAGCAAAACCGGGACAGGGAAGAACACCGGGGAGCTGTTTTTT.

The chain employs TRBV7-2 and TRBJ1-1, with D perhaps TRBD1 (6 bases). V dropped 6 bases and J dropped 1 base, with 9 bases sitting between them. This CDR3 comprises 13 residues. Germline loops: CDR1 SGHTA, CDR2 FQGNSA. The CDR3 region is CASRGHPNTEAFF. DNA for the CDR3: TGTGCCAGCAGGGGACACCCGAACACTGAAGCTTTCTTT.

This clone was counted once. This chain links TRBV5-1 with TRBJ2-7; 8 nucleotides align to TRBD1. V lost 4 bases to trimming and J lost 5 bases; unmatched junction nucleotides: 8. Germline V lookup: CDR1 SGHRS, CDR2 YFSETQ. The CDR3 has 14 residues. The CDR3 nucleotides are TGCGCCAGCAGCCCGGGGACAGGTTTGAACGAGCAGTACTTC. This codes for CASSPGTGLNEQYF. Complete variable domain (other parts from reference TRBV5-1 and TRBJ2-7): KAGVTQTPRYLIKTRGQQVTLSCSPISGHRSVSWYQQTPGQGLQFLFEYFSETQRNKGNFPGRFSGRQFSNSRSEMNVSTLELGDSALYLCASSPGTGLNEQYFGPGTRLTVT.

The rearrangement uses TRBV19 and TRBJ2-5, with D perhaps TRBD1 (6 bases). The ends were cut back, 6 bases at V and 5 bases at J, with 22 bases in the middle. Germline CDR1 reads LNHDA; CDR2 reads SQIVND (reference sequence). CDR3 length: 16 amino acids. Here the CDR3 DNA reads TGTGCCAGTAGCAGAAGGATTACAGGGTCCGGGGAGACCCAGTACTTC. Translating it yields CASSRRITGSGETQYF.

The chain has TRBV7-6 and TRBJ1-6; possible D gene TRBD1, 5 bases. Trimming left V 2 bases short and J 0 bases short, with 8 bases between. From germline, CDR1 is SGHVS and CDR2 FNYEAQ. The CDR3 contains 16 residues. CDR3 sequence: CASSLIRDSYNSPLHF. CDR3 DNA sequence: TGTGCCAGCAGCTTAATCAGGGACTCCTATAATTCACCCCTCCACTTT.

The gene calls are TRBV6-6 and TRBJ2-1; a possible D gene is TRBD1 (5 bases). The ends were cut back, 8 bases at V and 7 bases at J, with 9 bases in the middle. The CDR3 spans 11 residues. The germline CDR1 and CDR2 sequences are MNHNY and SVGAGI (reference sequence). The CDR3 nucleotides are TGTGCCAGCCATAGGGGTAATGAGCAGTTCTTC. Translating it yields CASHRGNEQFF.

A word on this clone: Additional DNA sequences in this sample encode the identical CDR3. The V call is TRBV19, the J call TRBJ1-5; D is unresolved. The CDR3 runs 12 residues. V lost 2 bases and J lost 4, with 3 bases in between. Germline CDR1 is LNHDA and CDR2 is SQIVND (reference sequence). This CDR3 reads CASSILNQPQHF. The CDR3 DNA reads TGTGCCAGTAGTATACTTAATCAGCCCCAGCATTTT.

The rearrangement uses TRBV7-2 and TRBJ1-2; D is unresolved. Trimming shortened V by 5 bases and J by 7 bases, and 17 bases separated the two germline ends. In germline, CDR1 is SGHTA, CDR2 FQGNSA. CDR3 length: 14 amino acids. The CDR3 region is CASSPLSTSGGYTF. The CDR3 region has the DNA TGTGCCAGCAGCCCGCTGTCCACTTCGGGTGGCTACACCTTC. The entire variable domain, with the rest obtained from reference TRBV7-2 and TRBJ1-2, is as follows: GAGVSQSPSNKVTEKGKDVELRCDPISGHTALYWYRQSLGQGLEFLIYFQGNSAPDKSGLPSDRFSAERTGGSVSTLTIQRTQQEDSAVYLCASSPLSTSGGYTFGSGTRLTVV.

The chain couples TRBV6-5 to TRBJ2-3; 7 bases map to TRBD1. The J segment lost 4 bases and the V segment lost 5 bases, leaving 3 bases of the junction unmatched. The CDR3 has 13 residues. CDR1 and CDR2 from the germline V gene are MNHEY and SVGAGI. This CDR3 is CASSRDRSDTQYF. The CDR3 nucleotides are TGTGCCAGCAGTCGGGACAGATCAGATACGCAGTATTTT.

The V and J genes are TRBV5-1 and TRBJ2-5; D is perhaps TRBD2 (5 bases). The tail of the sequence fits TRBJ2-7 better, so the J call may be wrong. CDR1 and CDR2 (germline): SGHRS, YFSETQ. The CDR3 is 15 residues long. CDR3 sequence: CASSPQDSTSYEQYF. DNA for the CDR3: TGCGCCAGCAGCCCCCAGGACTCGACTTCCTACGAGCAGTACTTC.

J is TRBJ2-7 and V is TRBV6-6; D ambiguous. The V gene's germline CDR1 is MNHNY and CDR2 SVGAGI (reference sequence). The V end lost 10 bases, the J end lost 2 bases, and 15 bases lay between the germline ends. This CDR3 is 13 amino acids long. CDR3 in DNA: TGTGCCACCCGAGCGTGGTCACCCTACGAGCAGTACTTC. It codes for CATRAWSPYEQYF.

The V call is TRBV27, the J call TRBJ2-3; D gene ambiguous. Deletions cut 8 bases from V and 0 bases from J, with 15 bases between. Germline V gene lookup returns CDR1 MNHEY and CDR2 SMNVEV (reference sequence). The CDR3 runs 15 residues. CDR3 residues: CASSRGPGSTDTQYF. CDR3 DNA: TGTGCCAGCTCCCGAGGTCCCGGGAGCACAGATACGCAGTATTTT.